These 24 T cell receptor beta chains came from one sample sequenced in a study of shared clonotypes between healthy human individuals. Here immunoSEQ multiplex PCR was the method, and the copy in TCRdb shows in-frame clones only, minus some. This sample has about 2.5 million clones, with approximately 90% found just once. Sample: naive CD4+ T cells from PBMCs. Documented subset: CD45RA+ positively selected. The receptors shown here come from a man younger than 35 in good health. Some clones in this sample may be carry-over from other donors' samples.

The V gene is TRBV30, the J gene TRBJ2-7; 8 nucleotides align to TRBD2. CDR1 and CDR2 (germline): GTSNPN, SVGIG (reference sequence). There are 15 residues in the CDR3. V shed 4 bases and J 3 bases; nucleotides not matched to a gene: 11. CDR3 in DNA: TGTGCCTGGATAGGAGGAGCGGGGGAATTCTACGAGCAGTACTTC. Translated: CAWIGGAGEFYEQYF. The whole variable domain, remainder taken from reference TRBV30 and TRBJ2-7, is SQTIHQWPATLVQPVGSPLSLECTVEGTSNPNLYWYRQAAGRGLQLLFYSVGIGQISSEVPQNLSASRPQDRQFILSSKKLLLSDSGFYLCAWIGGAGEFYEQYFGPGTRLTVT.

J is TRBJ1-1 and V is TRBV6-1; no clear D gene. Germline CDR1 and CDR2: MNHNS and SASEGT. This CDR3 contains 13 residues. The germline V and J ends were trimmed by 8 bases and 0 bases, with 10 bases remaining between them. The chain's CDR3 is CASVGQLNTEAFF. The CDR3 nucleotides read TGTGCCAGCGTAGGGCAGCTGAACACTGAAGCTTTCTTT.

The count of this clone is one. This sequence joins TRBV29-1 and TRBJ2-3; D gene ambiguous. This CDR3 contains 15 residues. Deletions cut 2 bases from V and 2 bases from J, with 14 bases between. Germline assignment: CDR1 SQVTM and CDR2 ANQGSEA. DNA of the CDR3: TGCAGCGTTGAACAGAATTACCGGAACACAGATACGCAGTATTTT. It translates to CSVEQNYRNTDTQYF.

This clone was detected only once. The chain joins TRBV10-3 to TRBJ1-1, with 9 bases lining up with TRBD1. Unmatched junction bases numbered 4, after V lost 4 bases and J lost 4 bases. The CDR3 is 14 amino acids. Germline CDR1 reads ENHRY; CDR2 reads SYGVKD. CDR3 bases: TGTGCCATCAGTGCAACAGGGGGCCGCACTGAAGCTTTCTTT. It specifies CAISATGGRTEAFF.

The J gene is TRBJ1-1, the V gene TRBV6-1; D is unresolved. Germline CDR1 is MNHNS and CDR2 is SASEGT. The CDR3 has 13 residues. Trimming left V 6 bases short and J 3 bases short, with 11 bases between. The CDR3 nucleotides are TGTGCCAGCAGCCGGAACGACGACACTGAAGCTTTCTTT. Protein: CASSRNDDTEAFF.

This clone has more than one count but fewer than ten. Other DNA sequences within the sample encode an identical CDR3. This rearrangement joins TRBV28 to TRBJ1-2, with 9 bases identical to TRBD1. Trimming removed 2 bases from V and 4 bases from J; junction bases left unmatched: 2. CDR3 size: 14 residues. The germline gives CDR1 MDHEN, CDR2 SYDVKM. The CDR3 sequence is CASSLTGGGYGYTF. For the CDR3, the DNA is TGTGCCAGCAGTTTAACAGGGGGCGGCTATGGCTACACCTTC.

In its sample, this clone was seen a few times. This chain connects TRBV5-6 to TRBJ1-1; unclear D gene. This CDR3 comprises 15 residues. V gave up 1 base and J gave up 1 base, with 11 bases separating them. Germline V lookup: CDR1 SGHDT, CDR2 YYEEEE. The CDR3 spells CASSLRRIQNTEAFF. DNA for the CDR3: TGTGCCAGCAGCTTGAGGAGAATACAGAACACTGAAGCTTTCTTT.

The chain carries TRBV29-1 and TRBJ2-7; TRBD2 might be the D (6 bases). In germline, CDR1 is SQVTM, CDR2 ANQGSEA. The CDR3 length is 14 residues. V was clipped by 7 bases and J by 1 base, with 17 bases between them. DNA for the CDR3: TGCAGCGCTCTACGAGCGGGCCGATCCTACGAGCAGTACTTC. It codes for CSALRAGRSYEQYF.

This clone was recorded once. The genes are TRBV5-5 and TRBJ1-2; no clear D gene. Germline V gives CDR1 SGHKS, CDR2 YYEKEE (reference sequence). The germline V and J ends were trimmed by 2 bases and 5 bases, with 7 bases remaining between them. There are 12 residues in the CDR3. The CDR3 DNA reads TGTGCCAGCAGCTTCCCGGGGTATGGCTACACCTTC. This sequence encodes CASSFPGYGYTF.

This clone appeared once. The rearrangement uses TRBV4-2 and TRBJ2-7; TRBD1 might be the D (6 bases). The CDR3 consists of 15 residues. Trimming cost V 3 bases and J 5 bases, with 17 bases left between them. The germline gives CDR1 LGHNA, CDR2 YNFKEQ. The CDR3: CASSHPGQNWDEQYF. The CDR3 DNA reads as TGTGCCAGCAGCCACCCGGGACAAAATTGGGACGAGCAGTACTTC.

The J gene is TRBJ1-1, the V gene TRBV28, with TRBD1 identical over 7 bases. The germline V gene has CDR1 MDHEN and CDR2 SYDVKM. The trim removed 8 bases at V and 2 bases at J, leaving 11 bases unmatched. The CDR3 is made up of 15 amino acids. This chain's CDR3 is CASQPINRGNTEAFF. The CDR3 DNA reads as TGTGCCAGCCAACCTATCAACAGGGGAAACACTGAAGCTTTCTTT.

The DNA of the CDR3 is TGTGCCAGCAGCTTGCTTCGCAGGGTGAACACTGAAGCTTTCTTT. Translating gives CASSLLRRVNTEAFF. This chain uses TRBV5-6 with TRBJ1-1; possible D gene TRBD1, 5 bases. The CDR3 runs to 15 residues. Germline V gene lookup returns CDR1 SGHDT and CDR2 YYEEEE. The V and J ends lost 1 base and 0 bases respectively, with 10 bases between them.

The rearrangement joins TRBV6-1 to TRBJ1-3; D is unclear. V was trimmed by 0 bases and J by 9 bases, leaving 18 bases between them. CDR1 MNHNS and CDR2 SASEGT come from the germline V gene. The CDR3 totals 16 residues. The CDR3 region is CASSEALPAVAGTIYF. The CDR3 nucleotides read TGTGCCAGCAGTGAAGCGCTTCCGGCTGTGGCGGGCACCATATATTTT.

This chain uses TRBV10-3 with TRBJ2-1, with 9 bases that match TRBD2. Trimming took 8 bases from V and 2 from J; bases not matched to a gene: 7. Germline assignment: CDR1 ENHRY and CDR2 SYGVKD. The CDR3 is 15 amino acids. The CDR3 bases are TGTGCCATCGCCGGGGGACTAGCTACCTACAATGAGCAGTTCTTC. Amino acid sequence: CAIAGGLATYNEQFF.

A remark on this clone: Other nucleotide sequences in the sample specify the same CDR3. The chain joins TRBV28 to TRBJ2-1; tentatively, D is TRBD1 (5 bases). V was shortened by 5 bases and J by 4 bases, with 12 bases between the two germline ends. This CDR3 spans 14 amino acids. Germline V gene lookup returns CDR1 MDHEN and CDR2 SYDVKM. CDR3 in DNA: TGTGCCAGCAGTCTCCCCGACAGTTACAATGAGCAGTTCTTC. Translated, it gives CASSLPDSYNEQFF.

The V and J genes are TRBV7-3 and TRBJ2-4; the match to TRBD1 covers 8 bases. Germline V gene data show CDR1 as SGHTA and CDR2 as FQGTGA. V lost 4 bases to trimming and J lost 8 bases; unmatched junction nucleotides: 13. This CDR3 comprises 16 residues. The CDR3 loop is CASSSGEQGALDIQYF. The CDR3 nucleotides read TGTGCCAGCAGCTCCGGGGAGCAGGGGGCTTTGGACATTCAGTACTTC.

The V and J genes are TRBV18 and TRBJ2-7; the match to TRBD2 covers 8 bases. V was clipped by 2 bases and J by 6 bases; unmatched bases: 9. The CDR3 has 15 residues. Germline CDR1 KGHSH, CDR2 LQKENI. In DNA, the CDR3 is TGTGCCAGCTCACCAGTAGCGGGACTAGTCGCCGAGCAGTACTTC. Its protein is CASSPVAGLVAEQYF.

CDR3 in DNA: TGTGCCAGCAGCTTGGTCCCTAGCGGCTCCTACGAGCAGTACTTC. Amino acid sequence: CASSLVPSGSYEQYF. J is TRBJ2-7 and V is TRBV5-4; 7 bases fit TRBD2. CDR1 and CDR2 from the germline V gene are SGHNT and YYREEE (reference sequence). J lost 0 bases, V lost 0 bases, and 3 bases had no gene match. The length of the CDR3 is 15 residues. The entire variable domain, with the rest obtained from reference TRBV5-4 and TRBJ2-7, is as follows: ETGVTQSPTHLIKTRGQQVTLRCSSQSGHNTVSWYQQALGQGPQFIFQYYREEENGRGNFPPRFSGLQFPNYSSELNVNALELDDSALYLCASSLVPSGSYEQYFGPGTRLTVT.

The V call is TRBV11-2, the J call TRBJ2-7; the match to TRBD2 covers 8 bases. This CDR3 spans 15 amino acids. Trimming took 3 bases from V and 0 from J; bases not matched to a gene: 4. CDR1 is SGHAT, CDR2 FQNNGV, per germline. CDR3 protein: CASSFAAGGSYEQYF. The CDR3, as DNA: TGTGCCAGCAGCTTTGCGGCGGGAGGCTCCTACGAGCAGTACTTC.

The rearrangement joins TRBV28 to TRBJ1-2; D gene unclear. The CDR3 runs to 14 residues. V lost 5 bases, J lost 6 bases, and 16 bases lay in between. Looked up from germline, CDR1 is MDHEN and CDR2 is SYDVKM. CDR3 residues: CASSILREEDGYTF. CDR3 nucleotides: TGTGCCAGCAGTATCCTTAGAGAGGAGGATGGCTACACCTTC.

The genes are TRBV30 and TRBJ1-4; maybe TRBD1 (6 bases). Germline V gene sequence: CDR1 GTSNPN, CDR2 SVGIG (reference sequence). The ends were cut back, 1 base at V and 5 bases at J, with 11 bases in the middle. This CDR3 is built from 14 residues. The CDR3, as DNA: TGTGCCTGGAGTGGCGACAGGTTAAATGAAAAACTGTTTTTT. Protein sequence: CAWSGDRLNEKLFF.

About this clone: This CDR3 is also generated by other DNA sequences in the sample. This rearrangement joins TRBV5-1 to TRBJ1-1; D gene uncertain. V lost 3 bases and J lost 0, with 6 bases in between. This CDR3 is built from 13 residues. The germline V gene has CDR1 SGHRS and CDR2 YFSETQ. The CDR3 coding sequence is TGCGCCAGCAGCTCCCAGCTGAACACTGAAGCTTTCTTT. Protein: CASSSQLNTEAFF.

The gene calls are TRBV6-1 and TRBJ2-1; a weak D match, TRBD2 (5 bases). The CDR3 length is 13 residues. Germline CDR1 and CDR2: MNHNS and SASEGT. Between the trimmed V and J ends, which lost 5 bases and 10 bases, there was a span of 15 bases. CDR3 sequence reads: CASSLNRSGEQFF. The CDR3, as DNA: TGTGCCAGCAGTCTTAATCGGTCGGGGGAGCAGTTCTTC.

This chain uses TRBV11-2 with TRBJ2-7; 8 bases are shared with TRBD1. In germline, CDR1 is SGHAT, CDR2 FQNNGV. This CDR3 comprises 15 residues. V trimming: 6 bases; J trimming: 1 base; junction bases outside the gene matches: 8. CDR3: CASSHGQGGSYEQYF. CDR3 nucleotide sequence: TGTGCCAGCAGTCACGGACAGGGCGGGTCCTACGAGCAGTACTTC.